Listed here are 23 T cell receptor beta chains from one sample, sequenced in a study of blood T cell repertoires in COVID-19. Profiling relied on immunoSEQ multiplex PCR, and the TCRdb table lists in-frame clones only, not all of them. The profile covers about 270,000 clones, with over 75% appearing a single time and about 2.1% taken by the ten largest. Input material: peripheral blood. All receptors derive from a woman aged 45-60 years with acute or convalescent COVID-19.

This chain connects TRBV24-1 to TRBJ1-3, with unresolved D. Germline V CDR1 and CDR2: KGHDR, SFDVKD. Trimming took 3 bases from V and 0 from J, leaving 5 bases between them. This CDR3 is built from 14 residues. CDR3 sequence reads: CATSDPNSGNTIYF. Here the CDR3 DNA reads TGTGCCACCAGTGATCCAAACTCTGGAAACACCATATATTTT.

The chain recombines TRBV25-1 with TRBJ1-4; D unclear. This CDR3 is built from 13 residues. V gave up 6 bases and J gave up 8 bases, with 13 bases separating them. The germline V gene encodes CDR1 MGHDK and CDR2 SYGVNS. CDR3 DNA sequence: TGTGCCAGCAGAGGCGAAGAGGGAGAAAAACTGTTTTTT. It translates to CASRGEEGEKLFF.

This clone was observed a handful of times. The chain links TRBV4-3 to TRBJ1-5; D is unclear. Trimming left V 2 bases short and J 1 base short, with 6 bases between. The CDR3 runs 14 residues. Germline assignment: CDR1 LGHNA and CDR2 YSLEER. As DNA, the CDR3 is TGCGCCAGCAGCCAACAACACAGCAATCAGCCCCAGCATTTT. Its protein product is CASSQQHSNQPQHF.

The chain has TRBV6-4 and TRBJ1-1; 12 nucleotides align to TRBD1. There are 17 residues in the CDR3. Unmatched junction bases numbered 8, after V lost 5 bases and J lost 1 base. Germline CDR1 MRHNA, CDR2 SNTAGT. Here the CDR3 DNA reads TGTGCCAGCAGTTTCTCGGGACAGGGGGCCAGGAACACTGAAGCTTTCTTT. Protein: CASSFSGQGARNTEAFF.

V gene TRBV19 combines with J gene TRBJ1-3; D perhaps matches TRBD1 (6 bases). V was shortened by 7 bases and J by 4 bases, with 8 bases between the two germline ends. Germline lookup yields CDR1 LNHDA and CDR2 SQIVND (reference sequence). The CDR3 runs to 12 residues. CDR3 DNA sequence: TGTGCCAGTAAGACAGGCGGAAACACCATATATTTT. Translated, it gives CASKTGGNTIYF.

This chain uses TRBV5-1 with TRBJ2-5, with a possible D match to TRBD1 (7 bases). Germline CDR1 SGHRS, CDR2 YFSETQ. The CDR3 is made up of 15 amino acids. Trimming shortened V by 2 bases and J by 1 base, and 12 bases separated the two germline ends. CDR3 in amino acids: CASSLAGGFQETQYF. CDR3 sequence (DNA): TGCGCCAGCAGCTTAGCAGGGGGGTTCCAAGAGACCCAGTACTTC.

V and J are TRBV9 and TRBJ2-1; D not resolved. Germline V gives CDR1 SGDLS, CDR2 YYNGEE. Deletions cut 0 bases from V and 4 bases from J, with 5 bases between. This CDR3 is 13 amino acids long. CDR3 in amino acids: CASSVEQYNEQFF. The CDR3 DNA reads as TGTGCCAGCAGCGTAGAACAGTACAATGAGCAGTTCTTC.

The chain has TRBV27 and TRBJ2-7; TRBD1 matches at 9 bases. The CDR3 totals 13 residues. The V gene end was trimmed by 3 bases and the J gene end by 9 bases; junction bases not matched to a gene: 6. Germline CDR1 is MNHEY and CDR2 is SMNVEV (reference sequence). The CDR3 loop is CASSFSTGGGQYF. DNA for the CDR3: TGTGCCAGCAGTTTTTCCACAGGGGGCGGGCAGTACTTC.

The J gene is TRBJ2-1, the V gene TRBV7-2, with TRBD1 matching 9 bases. The V segment lost 0 bases and the J segment 6 bases; nucleotides outside the gene matches: 6. This CDR3 contains 16 residues. From germline, CDR1 is SGHTA and CDR2 FQGNSA. CDR3 loop: CASSLAGQGRGNEQFF. DNA of the CDR3: TGTGCCAGCAGCTTAGCGGGACAGGGCCGGGGCAATGAGCAGTTCTTC.

This clone was found a few times. DNA for the CDR3: TGTGCCTGGACTACCGGGAGTCAGAATTCACCCCTCCACTTT. It yields the protein CAWTTGSQNSPLHF. The chain joins TRBV30 to TRBJ1-6; no firm D call. The ends were cut back, 4 bases at V and 7 bases at J, with 14 bases in the middle. Looked up from germline, CDR1 is GTSNPN and CDR2 is SVGIG (reference sequence). The CDR3 is 14 residues long.

V is TRBV5-1 and J is TRBJ2-5, with 11 bases lining up with TRBD2. This CDR3 contains 14 residues. The V segment lost 4 bases and the J segment 3 bases; nucleotides outside the gene matches: 2. Germline CDR1 SGHRS, CDR2 YFSETQ. The CDR3 bases are TGCGCCAGCAGCGCGGGACTAGCGGAAGAGACCCAGTACTTC. It codes for CASSAGLAEETQYF.

The chain has TRBV28 and TRBJ1-2; TRBD1 agrees at 10 bases. Per the germline V gene, CDR1 is MDHEN and CDR2 is SYDVKM. The CDR3 has 13 residues. Trimming removed 8 bases from V and 5 bases from J; junction bases left unmatched: 5. The CDR3 coding sequence is TGTGCCAGCTTGGCGGGACAGGGGTATGGCTACACCTTC. Residues: CASLAGQGYGYTF.

This clone appeared a few times. V and J are TRBV4-3 and TRBJ2-1; perhaps TRBD2 as D (6 bases). Germline V CDR1 and CDR2: LGHNA, YSLEER. This CDR3 comprises 18 residues. Deletions cut 3 bases from V and 0 bases from J, with 18 bases between. CDR3 loop: CASSQGVFVGSSYNEQFF. CDR3 bases: TGCGCCAGCAGCCAGGGCGTATTCGTCGGGAGCTCCTACAATGAGCAGTTCTTC.

A single count supports this clone. This chain connects TRBV5-1 to TRBJ2-3, with 16 nucleotides matching TRBD2. Germline-derived CDR1 and CDR2 are SGHRS and YFSETQ. This CDR3 comprises 21 residues. The ends lost 0 bases at V and 0 bases at J; junction bases unmatched: 10. CDR3 loop: CASSLAGLAGGLSSSTDTQYF. Written as DNA, the CDR3 is TGCGCCAGCAGCTTGGCGGGACTAGCGGGAGGGCTATCTTCTAGCACAGATACGCAGTATTTT.

The chain recombines TRBV2 with TRBJ2-5; TRBD2 is a possible D gene (6 bases). Germline CDR1 reads SNHLY; CDR2 reads FYNNEI. The CDR3 totals 14 residues. V lost 4 bases and J lost 2, with 11 bases in between. The CDR3 sequence: CASSGGLIQETQYF. The CDR3 DNA sequence: TGTGCCAGCAGTGGGGGACTCATACAAGAGACCCAGTACTTC.

This clone was found a few times. The chain combines TRBV7-9 with TRBJ2-7; a possible D gene is TRBD1 (5 bases). Germline values: CDR1 SEHNR, CDR2 FQNEAQ (reference sequence). The ends were cut back, 4 bases at V and 3 bases at J, with 13 bases in the middle. This CDR3 comprises 14 residues. The CDR3 nucleotides are TGTGCCAGCAGCTGGTCAGGGAAATTCTACGAGCAGTACTTC. Its translation: CASSWSGKFYEQYF.

With respect to this clone: Other nucleotide sequences in the sample specify the same CDR3. This chain connects TRBV5-1 to TRBJ2-1; 9 nucleotides align to TRBD2. The CDR3 contains 15 residues. Germline V lookup: CDR1 SGHRS, CDR2 YFSETQ. V dropped 0 bases and J dropped 4; count of bases not matched to a gene: 2. The CDR3 protein is CASSLVAGAYNEQFF. CDR3 in DNA: TGCGCCAGCAGCTTGGTAGCGGGAGCATACAATGAGCAGTTCTTC.

This sequence joins TRBV28 and TRBJ2-7, with 7 bases matching TRBD1. V dropped 6 bases and J dropped 2; count of bases not matched to a gene: 7. From germline, CDR1 is MDHEN and CDR2 SYDVKM. The CDR3 loop spans 14 amino acids. CDR3 in DNA: TGTGCCAGCAGGCACGACAGGGCCACCTACGAGCAGTACTTC. Encoded protein: CASRHDRATYEQYF.

The V gene is TRBV3-1 (or the pseudogene TRBV3-2), the J gene TRBJ2-7; maybe TRBD2 (6 bases). Trimming removed 2 bases from V and 4 bases from J, with 12 bases in between. Germline V gene sequence: CDR1 LGHDT, CDR2 YNNKEL (reference sequence). The CDR3 has 14 residues. The CDR3 DNA follows: TGTGCCAGCAGCCAAATCGGACTATCATACGAGCAGTACTTC. Its protein is CASSQIGLSYEQYF.

The rearrangement uses TRBV5-1 and TRBJ2-3, with D unclear. CDR3 length equals 16 residues. Germline CDR1 reads SGHRS; CDR2 reads YFSETQ. V lost 0 bases to trimming and J lost 4 bases, with 15 bases between them. The CDR3 sequence is CASSLEARIRADTQYF. CDR3 nucleotides: TGCGCCAGCAGCTTGGAAGCTAGGATTCGCGCAGATACGCAGTATTTT.

The chain joins TRBV7-2 to TRBJ1-4, with 9 bases fitting TRBD1. This CDR3 has 14 amino acids. V lost 5 bases to trimming and J lost 6 bases; unmatched junction nucleotides: 4. Germline CDR1 reads SGHTA; CDR2 reads FQGNSA. Here the CDR3 DNA reads TGTGCCAGCAGCCAACAGGGGGCGTATGAAAAACTGTTTTTT. It translates to CASSQQGAYEKLFF.

The chain couples TRBV19 to TRBJ1-5, with TRBD1 as a possible D gene (6 bases). The V gene lost 0 bases and the J gene lost 6 bases, with 9 bases spanning the gap. The CDR3 sequence is 14 residues long. The germline gives CDR1 LNHDA, CDR2 SQIVND (reference sequence). The CDR3 bases are TGTGCCAGTAGTATAGACGGGGGGGCTCAGCCCCAGCATTTT. Amino acids: CASSIDGGAQPQHF.

The chain couples TRBV5-1 to TRBJ2-1; 11 bases are a match to TRBD1. J was trimmed by 2 bases and V by 4 bases; bases with no gene match: 2. CDR3 length equals 15 residues. CDR1 and CDR2 (germline): SGHRS, YFSETQ. CDR3 in amino acids: CASSAGQGAYNEQFF. The CDR3 DNA follows: TGCGCCAGCAGCGCGGGACAGGGGGCCTACAATGAGCAGTTCTTC.